This entry is about one TCR beta chain. This specimen comes from a study of control samples from healthy donors and cancer patients. Some clones are missing from TCRdb's copy, which holds only in-frame ones; the method was immunoSEQ multiplex PCR. The data show 90,000 to 150,000 clones, with approximately 87% seen just once and 9% to 13% held by the top ten. The V segment lost 3 bases and the J segment 2 bases; nucleotides outside the gene matches: 9. Germline V gene data show CDR1 as MGHRA and CDR2 as YSYEKL. The CDR3 totals 17 residues. The gene calls are TRBV4-1 and TRBJ2-3, with TRBD1 matching over 9 bases. Material: blood. This clonotype originated in a man aged 25 to 45 in good health. The CDR3 coding sequence is TGCGCCAGCAGCCAGAGGACCGGGACAGGGTACACAGATACGCAGTATTTT. The encoded protein is CASSQRTGTGYTDTQYF.